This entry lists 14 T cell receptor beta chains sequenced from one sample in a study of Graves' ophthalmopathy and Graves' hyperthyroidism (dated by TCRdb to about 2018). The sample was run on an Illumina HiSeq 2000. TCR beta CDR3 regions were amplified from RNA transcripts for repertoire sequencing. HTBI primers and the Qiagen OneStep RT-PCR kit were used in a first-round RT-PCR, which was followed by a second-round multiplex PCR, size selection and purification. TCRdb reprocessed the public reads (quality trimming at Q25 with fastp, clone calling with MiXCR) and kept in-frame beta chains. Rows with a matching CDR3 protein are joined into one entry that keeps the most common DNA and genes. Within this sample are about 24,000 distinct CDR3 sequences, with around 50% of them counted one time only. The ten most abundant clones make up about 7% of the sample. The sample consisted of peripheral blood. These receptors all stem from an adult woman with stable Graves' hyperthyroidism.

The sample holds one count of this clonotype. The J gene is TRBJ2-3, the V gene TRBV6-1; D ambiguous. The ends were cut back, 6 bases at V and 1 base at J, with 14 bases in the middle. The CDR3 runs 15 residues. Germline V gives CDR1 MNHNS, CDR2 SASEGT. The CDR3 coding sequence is TGTGCCAGCAGGGCAGGTGGCGCTGGCACAGATACGCAGTATTTT. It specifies CASRAGGAGTDTQYF.

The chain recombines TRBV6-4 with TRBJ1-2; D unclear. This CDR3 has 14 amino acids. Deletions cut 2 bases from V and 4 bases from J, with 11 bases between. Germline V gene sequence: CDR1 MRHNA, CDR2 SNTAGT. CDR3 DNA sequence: TGTGCCAGCAGTGACACTAGCGGGAGCTATGGCTACACCTTC. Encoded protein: CASSDTSGSYGYTF.

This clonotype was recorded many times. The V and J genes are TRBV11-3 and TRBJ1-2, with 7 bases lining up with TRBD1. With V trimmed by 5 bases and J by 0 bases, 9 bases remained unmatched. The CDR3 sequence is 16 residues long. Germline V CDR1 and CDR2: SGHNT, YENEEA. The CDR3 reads CASSQETGQANYGYTF. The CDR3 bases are TGTGCCAGCAGCCAGGAGACAGGGCAAGCTAACTATGGCTACACCTTC.

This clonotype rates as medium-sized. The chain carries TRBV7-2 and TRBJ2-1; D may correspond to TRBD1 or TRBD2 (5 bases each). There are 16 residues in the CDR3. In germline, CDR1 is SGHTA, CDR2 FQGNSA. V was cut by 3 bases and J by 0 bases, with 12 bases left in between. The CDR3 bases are TGTGCCAGCAGCTTGGGGGTAGCAAGCTCCTACAATGAGCAGTTCTTC. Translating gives CASSLGVASSYNEQFF.

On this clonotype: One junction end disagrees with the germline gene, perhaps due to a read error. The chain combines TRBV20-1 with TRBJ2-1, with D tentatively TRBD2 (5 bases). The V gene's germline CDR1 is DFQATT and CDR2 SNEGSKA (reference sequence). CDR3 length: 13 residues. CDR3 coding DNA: TGCAGCAAACCAGCGGAGGCCCCCAATGGGCAGTTCTTC. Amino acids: CSKPAEAPNGQFF.

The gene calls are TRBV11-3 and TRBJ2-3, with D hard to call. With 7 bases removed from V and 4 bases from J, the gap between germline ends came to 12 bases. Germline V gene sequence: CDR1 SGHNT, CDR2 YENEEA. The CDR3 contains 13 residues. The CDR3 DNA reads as TGTGCCAGCAACTATTCTGGGGCAGATACGCAGTATTTT. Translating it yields CASNYSGADTQYF.

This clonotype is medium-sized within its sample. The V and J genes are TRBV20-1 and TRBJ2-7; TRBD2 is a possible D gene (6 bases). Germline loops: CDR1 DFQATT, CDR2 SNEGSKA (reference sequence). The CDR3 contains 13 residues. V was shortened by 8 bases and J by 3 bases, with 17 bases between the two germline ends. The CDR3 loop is CSPAGRSSYEQYF. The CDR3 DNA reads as TGCAGTCCTGCGGGGAGATCCAGCTACGAGCAGTACTTC.

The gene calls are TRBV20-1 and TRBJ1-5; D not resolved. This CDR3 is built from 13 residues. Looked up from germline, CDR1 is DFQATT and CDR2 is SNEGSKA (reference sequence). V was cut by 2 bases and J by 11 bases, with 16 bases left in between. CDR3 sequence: CSARSHAKETQHF. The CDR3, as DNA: TGCAGTGCTAGATCTCACGCGAAAGAGACCCAGCATTTT.

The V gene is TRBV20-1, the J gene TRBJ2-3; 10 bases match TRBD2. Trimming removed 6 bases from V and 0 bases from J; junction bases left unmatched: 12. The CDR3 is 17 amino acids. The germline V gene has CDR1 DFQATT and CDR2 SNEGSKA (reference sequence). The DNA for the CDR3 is TGCAGTGCCAGCGGACGGGAGACTAGCGGGAGCACAGATACGCAGTATTTT. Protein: CSASGRETSGSTDTQYF.

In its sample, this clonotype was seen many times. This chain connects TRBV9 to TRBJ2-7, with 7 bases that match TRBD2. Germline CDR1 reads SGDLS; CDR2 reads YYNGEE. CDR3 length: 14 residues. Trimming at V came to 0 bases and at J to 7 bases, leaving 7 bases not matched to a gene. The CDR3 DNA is TGTGCCAGCAGCGTAGCTAGCGGACGGGGTGAGCAGTACTTC. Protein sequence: CASSVASGRGEQYF.

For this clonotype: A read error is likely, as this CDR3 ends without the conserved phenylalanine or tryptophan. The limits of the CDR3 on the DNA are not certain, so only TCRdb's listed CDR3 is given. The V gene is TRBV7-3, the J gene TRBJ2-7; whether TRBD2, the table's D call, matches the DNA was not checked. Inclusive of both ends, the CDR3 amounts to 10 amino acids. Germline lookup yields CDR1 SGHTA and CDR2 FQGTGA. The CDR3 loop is CASSLGRGGY.

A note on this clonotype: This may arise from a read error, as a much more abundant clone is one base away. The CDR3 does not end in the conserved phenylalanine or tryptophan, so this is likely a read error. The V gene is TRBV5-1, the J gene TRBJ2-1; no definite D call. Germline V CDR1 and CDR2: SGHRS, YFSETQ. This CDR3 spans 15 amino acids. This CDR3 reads CATSPSPAQYNEQFL. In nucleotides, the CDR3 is TGCGCCACCAGCCCCTCCCCGGCACAGTACAATGAGCAGTTCCTC.

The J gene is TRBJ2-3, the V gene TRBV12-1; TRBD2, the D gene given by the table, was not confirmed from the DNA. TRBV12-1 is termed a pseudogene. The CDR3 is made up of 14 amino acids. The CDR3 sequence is CASSSKQEGDTQYF. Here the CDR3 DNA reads TGTGCCAGCAGCTCTAAACAAGAGGGAGATACGCAGTATTTT.

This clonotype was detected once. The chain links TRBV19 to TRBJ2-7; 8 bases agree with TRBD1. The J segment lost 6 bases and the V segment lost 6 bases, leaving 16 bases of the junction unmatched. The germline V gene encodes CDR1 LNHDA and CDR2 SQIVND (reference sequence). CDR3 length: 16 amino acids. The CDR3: CASRLIIRDGTGEQYF. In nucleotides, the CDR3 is TGTGCCAGTAGACTCATCATTAGGGACGGGACAGGCGAGCAGTACTTC.